The clone carrying this T cell receptor beta chain was counted between two and nine times. The target antigen is unknown. Arm-PCR of CDR3 regions and iRepertoire HTBI primers were used to build TCR beta libraries. TCRdb reanalysed the multiplex PCR reads using MiXCR and keeps one entry per CDR3 protein. The sample yields about 660,000 distinct CDR3 sequences, 25% to 30% seen once. This sample was taken from a study of regulatory T cells in long-lasting Graves disease. Overall study: More than 5 years of antithyroid drugs with positive TSH receptor antibodies defined persistent Graves' disease.

V was cut by 3 bases and J by 0 bases, with 6 bases left in between. CDR3 length: 14 residues. Study-wide results and limits: New patients shared roughly 1,000 public clonotypes, and persistent patients shared more, with a few thousand.

Time point given: persistent/refractory GD, antithyroid drugs over 5 years with positive TRAb. Preparation of the TCR library used RNA extracted from PBMCs. Graves' disease diagnosis was established per American Thyroid Association guidelines. The V call is TRBV12-3 or TRBV12-4, the J call TRBJ2-4; D gene uncertain. The sample consisted of peripheral blood mononuclear cells (PBMCs), taken when the disease was refractory, from a patient treated with antithyroid drugs. The TCR comes from a female donor with Graves disease. The CDR3 coding sequence is TGTGCCAGCAGTTTGTCCCTAGCCAAAAACATTCAGTACTTC. It is translated as CASSLSLAKNIQYF.